This paragraph reports one T cell receptor (beta chain). This clone was seen many times. The antigen it recognizes is unknown. Per-base qualities were not stored, and no clone one base away is much larger. Library preparation employed the immunoSEQ multiplex PCR assay. In its TCRdb copy, this immuneACCESS table keeps in-frame sequences only and misses some clones. Where compared with another copy, unresolved V genes explain less than half of these, and the others have no known cause. The sample has tens of thousands of clones on record, about 72% of them singletons. Approximately 4.6% of the sample goes to the ten largest clones. This entry is derived from a study of CD4+ T cells in melanoma (dated by TCRdb to 2021 to 2024). Some background on the complete study: The study examined neoantigen-specific CD4+ T cells in human melanoma. Overall study results and their limits: Diverse differentiation states were reported to be shown by neoantigen-specific CD4+ T cells in melanoma. Neoantigen-specific CD4+ T cells were reported to be correlated with the function of CD8+ T cells, macrophages and B cells.

Donors were patients with melanoma. The junction shows trimming of 0 bases on V and 6 bases on J, and the gene matches do not reach 2 bases of it. Sequences WSHSY (CDR1) and SAAADI (CDR2) are obtained from the germline V gene. Measured from the cysteine to the phenylalanine, the CDR3 is 14 residues long. Left in the record is the CDR3 DNA by itself, 42 bases read in frame from the first base. This clonotype was obtained from a human donor with melanoma. The chain employs TRBV10-2 and TRBJ1-5; the central 7 bases match TRBD1. The sample taken for sequencing was tumor tissue. The base sequence is TGCGCCAGCAGTGAGTCCAGGGGGATTCAGCCCCAGCATTTT. Translated, this gives CASSESRGIQPQHF.